This T cell receptor beta chain is drawn from a study of cytomegalovirus exposure and HLA in healthy donors. The CDR3 is 18 residues long. Researchers ran the PCR with 60 Vbeta and 13 Jbeta primers. TCRdb's copy holds only in-frame clones and misses some; the assay was immunoSEQ multiplex PCR. This table has around 78,000 clones, less than 75% appearing once. This TCR was sampled from a man aged 25-45 years in good health and CMV-seropositive. Sequencing used PBMCs. The chain couples TRBV21-1 to TRBJ2-2; no DNA check was done on the table's D call, TRBD1. TRBV21-1 corresponds to a pseudogene. The CDR3 region is CASSKADRGRLGTGELFF. CDR3 nucleotide sequence: TGTGCCAGCAGCAAAGCTGACAGGGGGCGCTTGGGAACCGGGGAGCTGTTTTTT.